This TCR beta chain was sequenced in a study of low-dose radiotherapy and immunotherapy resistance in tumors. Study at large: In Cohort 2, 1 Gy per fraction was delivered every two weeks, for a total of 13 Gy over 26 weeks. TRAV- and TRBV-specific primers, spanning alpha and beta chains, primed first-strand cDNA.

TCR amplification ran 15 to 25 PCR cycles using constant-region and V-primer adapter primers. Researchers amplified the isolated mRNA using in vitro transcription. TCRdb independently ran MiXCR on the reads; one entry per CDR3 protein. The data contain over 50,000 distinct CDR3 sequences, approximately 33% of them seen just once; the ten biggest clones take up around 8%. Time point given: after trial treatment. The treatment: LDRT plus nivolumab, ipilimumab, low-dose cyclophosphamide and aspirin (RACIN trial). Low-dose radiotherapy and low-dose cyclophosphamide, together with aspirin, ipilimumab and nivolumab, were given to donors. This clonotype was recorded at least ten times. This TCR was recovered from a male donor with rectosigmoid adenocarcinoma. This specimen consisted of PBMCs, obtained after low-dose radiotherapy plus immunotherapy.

The CDR3 loop reads CASSYSGGALLHEQYF. The CDR3 DNA sequence: TGTGCCAGCAGTTACTCGGGAGGCGCCCTTCTCCACGAGCAGTACTTC. The rearrangement joins TRBV6-2 or TRBV6-3 to TRBJ2-7; TRBD2 is a possible D gene (6 bases). Trimming took off 0 bases at V and 5 bases at J, with 17 bases between the two ends. This CDR3 contains 16 residues. Germline V gene lookup returns CDR1 MNHEY and CDR2 SVGEGT.